This T cell receptor beta chain is from a study of response to subunit inactivated influenza vaccine. V gave up 9 bases and J gave up 5 bases, with 17 bases separating them. The CDR3 loop spans 13 amino acids. The germline V gene encodes CDR1 SNHLY and CDR2 FYNNEI. TCRdb fed the RT-PCR reads into MiXCR, producing one record per CDR3 protein. The repertoire holds more than 700,000 distinct CDR3 sequences, with around 20% as singletons. This TCR was sampled from a man aged 45-65 years who received an inactivated influenza vaccine. The chain uses TRBV2 and TRBJ2-7, with a possible D match to TRBD1 (6 bases). Sample: PBMCs from blood, taken roughly 5 days after vaccination. The CDR3 sequence is CASQLWDKNEQYF. The CDR3 DNA reads TGTGCCAGTCAACTATGGGACAAAAACGAGCAGTACTTC.